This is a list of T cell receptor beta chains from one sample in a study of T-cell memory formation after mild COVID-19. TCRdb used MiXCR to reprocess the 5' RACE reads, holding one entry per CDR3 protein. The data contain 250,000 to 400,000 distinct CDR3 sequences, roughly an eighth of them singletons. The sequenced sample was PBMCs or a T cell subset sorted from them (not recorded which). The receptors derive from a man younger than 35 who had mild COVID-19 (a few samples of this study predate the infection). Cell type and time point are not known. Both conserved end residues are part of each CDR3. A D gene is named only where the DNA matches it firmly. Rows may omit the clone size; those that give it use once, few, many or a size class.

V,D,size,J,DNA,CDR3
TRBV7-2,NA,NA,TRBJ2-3,TGTGCCAGCAGCCAAGACCCCCCCCCAGGGCTCCATACGCAGTATTTT,CASSQDPPPGLHTQYF
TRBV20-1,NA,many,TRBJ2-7,TGCAGTGCTAGTCTCCCGGGGTCTACCTACGAGCAGTACTTC,CSASLPGSTYEQYF
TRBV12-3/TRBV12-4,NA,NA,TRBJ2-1,TGTGCCAGCAGTCCTAGTGTAAGTAAGAATGAGCAGTTCTTC,CASSPSVSKNEQFF
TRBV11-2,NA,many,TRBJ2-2,TGTGCCAGCAGCAACTTGCGGGGAGGCCCGGGCACCGGGGAGCTGTTTTTT,CASSNLRGGPGTGELFF
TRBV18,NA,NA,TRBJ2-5,TGTGCCAGCCGAACAGGGACAGAGACCCAGTACTTC,CASRTGTETQYF
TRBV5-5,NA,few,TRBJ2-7,TGTGCCAGCAGCTCGACATCTGGCCGACTCTCCTACGAGCAGTACTTC,CASSSTSGRLSYEQYF
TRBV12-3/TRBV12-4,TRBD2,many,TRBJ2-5,TGTGCCAGCAGTCGCGCGGGGGGGTACCAAGAGACCCAGTACTTC,CASSRAGGYQETQYF
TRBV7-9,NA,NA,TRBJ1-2,TGTGCCAGCAGCCCCCACCGGGGCGGGTCCTATGGCTACACCTTC,CASSPHRGGSYGYTF
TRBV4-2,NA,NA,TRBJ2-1,TGTGCCAGCAGCCTCTCCCGACTAGGTGAGCAGTTCTTC,CASSLSRLGEQFF
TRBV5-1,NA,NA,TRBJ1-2,TGCGCCAGCAGCTTCGTGTCAGGGAGTGGCTACACCTTC,CASSFVSGSGYTF
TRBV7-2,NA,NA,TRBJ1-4,TGTGCCAGCAGCCCCCAGGCGCGGGGTGCTGAAAAACTGTTTTTT,CASSPQARGAEKLFF
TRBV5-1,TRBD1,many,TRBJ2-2,TGCGCCAGCAGCCGGGGACAGGGAGACACCGGGGAGCTGTTTTTT,CASSRGQGDTGELFF
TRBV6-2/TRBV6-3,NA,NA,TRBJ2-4,TGTGCCAGTACTTCCGGCAACATTCAGTACTTC,CASTSGNIQYF
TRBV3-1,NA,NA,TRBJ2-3,TGTGCCAGCAGCCAAGAGGGCCAGTGGGGGGATACGCAGTATTTT,CASSQEGQWGDTQYF
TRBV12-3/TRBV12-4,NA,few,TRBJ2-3,TGTGCCAGCAGTTTAGGGACAGTGAGCACAGATACGCAGTATTTT,CASSLGTVSTDTQYF
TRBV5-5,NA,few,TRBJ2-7,TGTGCCAGCAGCTTTTGGAGCACCTCCTACGAGCAGTACTTC,CASSFWSTSYEQYF
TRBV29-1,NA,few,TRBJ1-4,TGCAGCGTTGAAGACCCGAGGACAGTCACTAATGAAAAACTGTTTTTT,CSVEDPRTVTNEKLFF
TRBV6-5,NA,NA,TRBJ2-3,TGTGCCAGCAGTTACGGGGACACAGATACGCAGTATTTT,CASSYGDTDTQYF
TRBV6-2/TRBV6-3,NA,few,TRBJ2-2,TGTGCCTCCCGGGCCTCCACCGGGGAGCTGTTTTTT,CASRASTGELFF
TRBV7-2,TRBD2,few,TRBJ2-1,TGTGCCAGCAGCCCATGGAGCGGGGGTTACAATGAGCAGTTCTTC,CASSPWSGGYNEQFF
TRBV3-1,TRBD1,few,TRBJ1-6,TGTGCCAGCAGCCAACTCCCGGACAGGGTTTCACCCCTCCACTTT,CASSQLPDRVSPLHF
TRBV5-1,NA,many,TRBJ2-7,TGCGCCAGCAGCCGAACCACGGGTAGGAACGAGCAGTACTTC,CASSRTTGRNEQYF
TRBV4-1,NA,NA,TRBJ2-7,TGCGCCAGCAGCCAAGTAACAGAAGGGAAGCAGTACTTC,CASSQVTEGKQYF
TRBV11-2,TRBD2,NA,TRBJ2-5,TGTGCCAGCAGCTTCCCGCGGGGGGGCCCGAAAGAGACCCAGTACTTC,CASSFPRGGPKETQYF